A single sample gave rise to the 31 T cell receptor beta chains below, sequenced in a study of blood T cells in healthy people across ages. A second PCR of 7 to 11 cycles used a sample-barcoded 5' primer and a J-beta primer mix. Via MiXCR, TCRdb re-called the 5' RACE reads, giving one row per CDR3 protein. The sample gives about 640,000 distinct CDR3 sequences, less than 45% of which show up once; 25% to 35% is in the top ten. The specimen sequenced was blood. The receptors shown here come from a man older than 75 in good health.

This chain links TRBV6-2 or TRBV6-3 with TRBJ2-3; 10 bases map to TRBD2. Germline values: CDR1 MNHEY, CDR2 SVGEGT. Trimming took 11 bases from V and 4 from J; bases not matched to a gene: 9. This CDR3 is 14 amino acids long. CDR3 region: CAGSSGGAADTQYF. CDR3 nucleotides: TGTGCCGGATCAAGCGGGGGGGCCGCAGATACGCAGTATTTT.

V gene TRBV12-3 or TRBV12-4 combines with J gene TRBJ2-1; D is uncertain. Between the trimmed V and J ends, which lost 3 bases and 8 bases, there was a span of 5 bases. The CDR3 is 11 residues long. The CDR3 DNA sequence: TGTGCCAGCAGTTTCGATCATGAGCAGTTCTTC. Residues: CASSFDHEQFF.

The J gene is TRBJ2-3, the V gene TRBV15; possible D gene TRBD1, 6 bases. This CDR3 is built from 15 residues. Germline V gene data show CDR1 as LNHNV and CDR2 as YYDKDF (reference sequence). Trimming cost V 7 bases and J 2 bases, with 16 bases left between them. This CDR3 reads CATMDRVFPTDTQYF. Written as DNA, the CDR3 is TGTGCCACCATGGACAGAGTTTTTCCCACAGATACGCAGTATTTT.

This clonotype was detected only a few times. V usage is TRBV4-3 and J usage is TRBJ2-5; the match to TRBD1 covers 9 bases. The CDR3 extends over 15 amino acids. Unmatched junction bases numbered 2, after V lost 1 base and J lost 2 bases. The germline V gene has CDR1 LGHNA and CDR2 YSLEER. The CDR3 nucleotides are TGCGCCAGCAGCCAAGGTGGGACAGGGCAAGAGACCCAGTACTTC. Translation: CASSQGGTGQETQYF.

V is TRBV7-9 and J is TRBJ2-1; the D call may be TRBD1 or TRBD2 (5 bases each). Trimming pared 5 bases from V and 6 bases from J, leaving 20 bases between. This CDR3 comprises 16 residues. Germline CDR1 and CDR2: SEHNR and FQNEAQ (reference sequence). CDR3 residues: CASSPLRGVMFNEQFF. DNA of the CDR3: TGTGCCAGCAGCCCACTTCGAGGGGTTATGTTCAATGAGCAGTTCTTC. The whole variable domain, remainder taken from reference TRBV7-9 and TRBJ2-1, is DTGVSQNPRHKITKRGQNVTFRCDPISEHNRLYWYRQTLGQGPEFLTYFQNEAQLEKSRLLSDRFSAERPKGSFSTLEIQRTEQGDSAMYLCASSPLRGVMFNEQFFGPGTRLTVL.

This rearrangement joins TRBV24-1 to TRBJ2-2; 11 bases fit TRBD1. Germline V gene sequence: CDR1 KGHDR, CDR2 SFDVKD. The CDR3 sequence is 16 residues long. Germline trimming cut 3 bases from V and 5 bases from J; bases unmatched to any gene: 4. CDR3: CATSDADRGLTGELFF. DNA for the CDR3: TGTGCCACCAGTGATGCGGACAGGGGGCTGACCGGGGAGCTGTTTTTT.

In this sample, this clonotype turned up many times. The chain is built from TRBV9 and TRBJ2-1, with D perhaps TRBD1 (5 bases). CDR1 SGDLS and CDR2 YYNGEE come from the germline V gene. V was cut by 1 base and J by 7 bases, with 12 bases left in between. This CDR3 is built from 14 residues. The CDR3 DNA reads TGTGCCAGCAGCGTACTCACAGGTCCTAATGAGCAGTTCTTC. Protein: CASSVLTGPNEQFF. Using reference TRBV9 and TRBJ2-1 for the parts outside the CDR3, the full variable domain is DSGVTQTPKHLITATGQRVTLRCSPRSGDLSVYWYQQSLDQGLQFLIQYYNGEERAKGNILERFSAQQFPDLHSELNLSSLELGDSALYFCASSVLTGPNEQFFGPGTRLTVL.

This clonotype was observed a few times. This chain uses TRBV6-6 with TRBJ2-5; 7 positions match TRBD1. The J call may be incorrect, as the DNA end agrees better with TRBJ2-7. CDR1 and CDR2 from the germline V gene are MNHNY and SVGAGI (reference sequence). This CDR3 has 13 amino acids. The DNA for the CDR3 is TGTGCCAGCAGTAAAGGGGGCGAATACGAGCAGTACTTC. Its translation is CASSKGGEYEQYF.

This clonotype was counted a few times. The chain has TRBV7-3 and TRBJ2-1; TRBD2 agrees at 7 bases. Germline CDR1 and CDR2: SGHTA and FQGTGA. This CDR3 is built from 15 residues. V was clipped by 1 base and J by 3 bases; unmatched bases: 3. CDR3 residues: CASSLSGGSYNEQFF. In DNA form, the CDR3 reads TGTGCCAGCAGCTTAAGTGGCGGGAGCTACAATGAGCAGTTCTTC.

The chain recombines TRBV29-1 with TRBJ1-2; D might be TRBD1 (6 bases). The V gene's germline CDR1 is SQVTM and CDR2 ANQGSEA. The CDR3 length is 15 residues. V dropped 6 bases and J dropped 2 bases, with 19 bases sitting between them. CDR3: CSVWGLGRMNYGYTF. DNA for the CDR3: TGCAGCGTATGGGGGCTCGGCAGGATGAACTATGGCTACACCTTC.

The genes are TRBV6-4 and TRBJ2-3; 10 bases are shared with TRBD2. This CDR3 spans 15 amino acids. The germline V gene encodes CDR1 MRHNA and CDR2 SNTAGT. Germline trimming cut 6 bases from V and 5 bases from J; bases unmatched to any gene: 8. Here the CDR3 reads CASSSSGGVGDTQYF. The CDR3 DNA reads TGTGCCAGCAGCTCTAGCGGGGGTGTGGGAGATACGCAGTATTTT.

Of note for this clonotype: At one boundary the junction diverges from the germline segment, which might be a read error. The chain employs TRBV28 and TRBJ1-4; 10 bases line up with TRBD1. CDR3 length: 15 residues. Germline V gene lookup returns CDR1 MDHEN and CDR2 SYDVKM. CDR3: CASSLTTGGSERLFF. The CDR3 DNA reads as TGTGCCAGCAGTTTAACGACAGGGGGCAGTGAAAGACTGTTTTTT.

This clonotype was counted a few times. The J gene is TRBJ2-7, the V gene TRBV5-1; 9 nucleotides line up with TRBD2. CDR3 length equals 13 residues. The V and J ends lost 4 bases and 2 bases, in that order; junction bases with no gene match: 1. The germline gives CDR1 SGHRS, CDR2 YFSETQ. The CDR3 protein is CASSRLAAYEQYF. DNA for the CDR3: TGCGCCAGCAGCCGACTAGCGGCCTACGAGCAGTACTTC.

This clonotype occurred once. The CDR3 bases are TGTGCCAGCAGATTAGGGGGCATGGGGAACACTGAAGCTTTCTTT. It specifies CASRLGGMGNTEAFF. This chain links TRBV28 with TRBJ1-1; 7 bases are shared with TRBD1. From germline, CDR1 is MDHEN and CDR2 SYDVKM. J lost 1 base, V lost 6 bases, and 8 bases had no gene match. This CDR3 is built from 15 residues.

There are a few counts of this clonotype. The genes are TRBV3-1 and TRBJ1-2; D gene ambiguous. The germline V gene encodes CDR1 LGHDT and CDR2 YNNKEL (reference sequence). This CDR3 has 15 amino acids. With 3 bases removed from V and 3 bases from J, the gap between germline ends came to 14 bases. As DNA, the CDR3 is TGTGCCAGCAGCCAGACAATGGACGGATACTATGGCTACACCTTC. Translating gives CASSQTMDGYYGYTF.

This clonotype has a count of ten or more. The CDR3: CASKGTANEKLFF. The CDR3 DNA reads TGTGCCAGCAAGGGGACAGCTAATGAAAAACTGTTTTTT. V gene TRBV6-5 combines with J gene TRBJ1-4; 7 nucleotides align to TRBD1. There are 13 residues in the CDR3. Germline V lookup: CDR1 MNHEY, CDR2 SVGAGI. J was trimmed by 3 bases and V by 7 bases; bases with no gene match: 2.

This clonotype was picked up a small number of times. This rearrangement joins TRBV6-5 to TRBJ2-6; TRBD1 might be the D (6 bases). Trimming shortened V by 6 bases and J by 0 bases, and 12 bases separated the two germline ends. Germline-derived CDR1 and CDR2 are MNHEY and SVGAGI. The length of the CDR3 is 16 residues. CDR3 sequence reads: CASSQRQVSGANVLTF. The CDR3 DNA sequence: TGTGCCAGCAGCCAAAGACAGGTCTCTGGGGCCAACGTCCTGACTTTC.

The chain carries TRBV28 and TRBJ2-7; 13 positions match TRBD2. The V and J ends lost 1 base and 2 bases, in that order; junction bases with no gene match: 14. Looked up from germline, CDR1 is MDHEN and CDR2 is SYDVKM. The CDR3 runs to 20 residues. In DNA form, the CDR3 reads TGTGCCAGCAGTTTATCAGGACTAGCGGGGGCTTCGAGGGTTCCCTACGAGCAGTACTTC. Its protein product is CASSLSGLAGASRVPYEQYF.

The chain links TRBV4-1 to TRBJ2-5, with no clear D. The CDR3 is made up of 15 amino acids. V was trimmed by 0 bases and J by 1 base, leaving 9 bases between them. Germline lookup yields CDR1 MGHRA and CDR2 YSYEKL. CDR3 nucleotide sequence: TGCGCCAGCAGCCAAGATGGCCGTCTCCAAGAGACCCAGTACTTC. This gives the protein CASSQDGRLQETQYF.

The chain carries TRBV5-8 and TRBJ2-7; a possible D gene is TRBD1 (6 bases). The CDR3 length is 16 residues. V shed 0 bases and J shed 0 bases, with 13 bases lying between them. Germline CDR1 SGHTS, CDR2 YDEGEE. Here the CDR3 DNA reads TGTGCCAGCAGCTTGGTGGTGGGGGCGCTCTCCTACGAGCAGTACTTC. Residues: CASSLVVGALSYEQYF.

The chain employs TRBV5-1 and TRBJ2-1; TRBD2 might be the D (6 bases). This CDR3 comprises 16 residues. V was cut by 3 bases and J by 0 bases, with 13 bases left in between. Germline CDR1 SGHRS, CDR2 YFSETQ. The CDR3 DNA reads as TGCGCCAGCAGCTCGGACTACCTGAGCTCCTACAATGAGCAGTTCTTC. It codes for CASSSDYLSSYNEQFF.

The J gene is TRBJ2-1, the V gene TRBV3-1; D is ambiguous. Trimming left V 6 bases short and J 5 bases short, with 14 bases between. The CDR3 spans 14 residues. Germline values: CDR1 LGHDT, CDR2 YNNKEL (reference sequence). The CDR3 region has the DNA TGTGCCAGCAGACTAACTCTGACCGACAATGAGCAGTTCTTC. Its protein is CASRLTLTDNEQFF.

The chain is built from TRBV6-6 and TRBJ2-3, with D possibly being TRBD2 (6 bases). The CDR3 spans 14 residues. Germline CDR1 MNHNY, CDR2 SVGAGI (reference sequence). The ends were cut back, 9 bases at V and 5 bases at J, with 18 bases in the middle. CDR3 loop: CASRHGLNGDTQYF. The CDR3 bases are TGTGCCAGTCGTCATGGACTAAATGGAGATACGCAGTATTTT.

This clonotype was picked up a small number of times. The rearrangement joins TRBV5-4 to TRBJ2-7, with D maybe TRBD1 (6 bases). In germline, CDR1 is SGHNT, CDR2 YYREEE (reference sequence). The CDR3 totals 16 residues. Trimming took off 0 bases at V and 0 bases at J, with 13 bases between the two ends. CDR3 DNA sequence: TGTGCCAGCAGCTTGGATGGGGGCAGCAACTCCTACGAGCAGTACTTC. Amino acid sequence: CASSLDGGSNSYEQYF.

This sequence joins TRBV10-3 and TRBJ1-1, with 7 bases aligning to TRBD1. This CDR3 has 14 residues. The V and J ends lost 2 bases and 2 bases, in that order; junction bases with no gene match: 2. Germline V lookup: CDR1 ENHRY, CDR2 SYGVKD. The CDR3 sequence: CAISERGGNTEAFF. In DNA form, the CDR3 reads TGTGCCATCAGTGAGAGAGGGGGCAACACTGAAGCTTTCTTT.

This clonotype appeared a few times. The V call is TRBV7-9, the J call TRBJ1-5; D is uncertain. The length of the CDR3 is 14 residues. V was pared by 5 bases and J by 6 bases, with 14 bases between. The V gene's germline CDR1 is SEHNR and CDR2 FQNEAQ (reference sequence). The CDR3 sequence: CASSPAQQGQPQHF. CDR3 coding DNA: TGTGCCAGCAGCCCAGCCCAGCAAGGTCAGCCCCAGCATTTT.

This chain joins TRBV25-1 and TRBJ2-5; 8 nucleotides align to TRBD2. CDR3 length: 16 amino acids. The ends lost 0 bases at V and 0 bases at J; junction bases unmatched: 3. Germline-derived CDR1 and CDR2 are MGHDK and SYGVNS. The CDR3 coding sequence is TGTGCCAGCAGTGAATATCGGGGGGGGTACCAAGAGACCCAGTACTTC. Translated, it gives CASSEYRGGYQETQYF.

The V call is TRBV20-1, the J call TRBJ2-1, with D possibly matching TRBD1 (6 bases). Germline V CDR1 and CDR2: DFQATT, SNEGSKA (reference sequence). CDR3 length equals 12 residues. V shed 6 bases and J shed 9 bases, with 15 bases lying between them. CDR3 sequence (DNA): TGCAGTGCCACCACAGGGACATTTGAGCAGTTCTTC. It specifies CSATTGTFEQFF.

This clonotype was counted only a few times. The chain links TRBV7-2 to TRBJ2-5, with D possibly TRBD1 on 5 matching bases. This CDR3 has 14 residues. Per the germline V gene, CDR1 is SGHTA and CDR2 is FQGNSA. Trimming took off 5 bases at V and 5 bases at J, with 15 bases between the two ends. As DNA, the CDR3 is TGTGCCAGCAGCCGTTGGGGCTCCAAGGAGACCCAGTACTTC. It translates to CASSRWGSKETQYF.

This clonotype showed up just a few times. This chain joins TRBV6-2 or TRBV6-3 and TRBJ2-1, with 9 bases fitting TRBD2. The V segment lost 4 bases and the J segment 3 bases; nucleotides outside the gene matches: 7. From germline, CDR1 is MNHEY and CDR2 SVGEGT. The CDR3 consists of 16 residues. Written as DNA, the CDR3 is TGTGCCAGCAGTTCCTGGACTAGCGCGAACTACAATGAGCAGTTCTTC. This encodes CASSSWTSANYNEQFF.

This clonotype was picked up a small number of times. The DNA of the CDR3 is TGCAGTGCTAGCGGGCAGACTTACACGTGGGACGGGGGGTTGGAGACCCAGTACTTC. It translates to CSASGQTYTWDGGLETQYF. V and J are TRBV20-1 and TRBJ2-5, with 7 bases matching TRBD2. CDR1 and CDR2 from the germline V gene are DFQATT and SNEGSKA (reference sequence). This CDR3 has 19 amino acids. V was pared by 3 bases and J by 5 bases, with 24 bases of the junction left unmatched.